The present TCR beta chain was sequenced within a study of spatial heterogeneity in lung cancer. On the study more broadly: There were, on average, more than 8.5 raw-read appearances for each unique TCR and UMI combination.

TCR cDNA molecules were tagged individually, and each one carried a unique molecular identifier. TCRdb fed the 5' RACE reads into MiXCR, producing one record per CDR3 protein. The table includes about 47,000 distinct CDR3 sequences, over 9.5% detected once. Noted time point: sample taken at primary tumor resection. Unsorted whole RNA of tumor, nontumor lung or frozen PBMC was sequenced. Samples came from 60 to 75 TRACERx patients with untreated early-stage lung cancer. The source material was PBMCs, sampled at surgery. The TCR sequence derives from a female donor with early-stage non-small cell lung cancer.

CDR3 residues: CAIRGAGDRGYTF. In nucleotides, the CDR3 is TGTGCCATCCGGGGCGCGGGAGATAGAGGCTACACCTTC. The chain couples TRBV28 to TRBJ1-2; a weak D match, TRBD1 (5 bases). The ends were cut back, 10 bases at V and 8 bases at J, with 20 bases in the middle. Germline values: CDR1 MDHEN, CDR2 SYDVKM. This CDR3 region has 13 residues.